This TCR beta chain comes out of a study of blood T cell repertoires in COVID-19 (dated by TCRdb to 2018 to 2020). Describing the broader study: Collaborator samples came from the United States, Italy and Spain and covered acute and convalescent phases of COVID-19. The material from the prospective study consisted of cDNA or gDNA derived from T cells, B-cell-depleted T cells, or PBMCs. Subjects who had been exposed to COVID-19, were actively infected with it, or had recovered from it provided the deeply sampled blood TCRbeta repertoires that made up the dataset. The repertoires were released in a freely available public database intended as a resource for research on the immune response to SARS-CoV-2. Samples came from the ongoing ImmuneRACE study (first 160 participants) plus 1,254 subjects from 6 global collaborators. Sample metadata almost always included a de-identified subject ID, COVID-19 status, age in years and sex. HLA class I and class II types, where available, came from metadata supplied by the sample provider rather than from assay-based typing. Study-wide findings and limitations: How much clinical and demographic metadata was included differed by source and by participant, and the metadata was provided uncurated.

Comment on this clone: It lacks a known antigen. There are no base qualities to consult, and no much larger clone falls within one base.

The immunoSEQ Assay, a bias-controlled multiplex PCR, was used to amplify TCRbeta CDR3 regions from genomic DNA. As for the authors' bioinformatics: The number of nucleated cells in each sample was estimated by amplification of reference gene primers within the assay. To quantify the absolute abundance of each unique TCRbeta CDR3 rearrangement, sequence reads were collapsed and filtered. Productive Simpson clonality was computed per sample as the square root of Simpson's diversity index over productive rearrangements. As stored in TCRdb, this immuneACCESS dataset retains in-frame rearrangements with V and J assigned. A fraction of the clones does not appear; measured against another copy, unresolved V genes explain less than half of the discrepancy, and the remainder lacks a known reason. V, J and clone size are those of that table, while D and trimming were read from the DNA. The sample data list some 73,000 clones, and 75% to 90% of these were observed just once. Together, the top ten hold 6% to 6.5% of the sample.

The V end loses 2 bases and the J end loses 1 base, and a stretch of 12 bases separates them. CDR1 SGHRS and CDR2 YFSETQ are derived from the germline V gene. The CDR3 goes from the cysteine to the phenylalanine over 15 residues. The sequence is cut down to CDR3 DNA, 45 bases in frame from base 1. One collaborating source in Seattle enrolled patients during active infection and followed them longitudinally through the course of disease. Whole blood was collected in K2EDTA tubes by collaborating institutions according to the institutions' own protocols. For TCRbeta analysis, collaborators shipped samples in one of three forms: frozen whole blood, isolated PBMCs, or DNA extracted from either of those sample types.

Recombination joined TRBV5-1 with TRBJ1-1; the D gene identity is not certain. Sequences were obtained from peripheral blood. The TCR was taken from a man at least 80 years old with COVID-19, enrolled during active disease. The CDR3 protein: CASSFLGNENTEAFF. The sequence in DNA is TGCGCCAGCAGCTTTCTCGGGAATGAGAACACTGAAGCTTTCTTT.